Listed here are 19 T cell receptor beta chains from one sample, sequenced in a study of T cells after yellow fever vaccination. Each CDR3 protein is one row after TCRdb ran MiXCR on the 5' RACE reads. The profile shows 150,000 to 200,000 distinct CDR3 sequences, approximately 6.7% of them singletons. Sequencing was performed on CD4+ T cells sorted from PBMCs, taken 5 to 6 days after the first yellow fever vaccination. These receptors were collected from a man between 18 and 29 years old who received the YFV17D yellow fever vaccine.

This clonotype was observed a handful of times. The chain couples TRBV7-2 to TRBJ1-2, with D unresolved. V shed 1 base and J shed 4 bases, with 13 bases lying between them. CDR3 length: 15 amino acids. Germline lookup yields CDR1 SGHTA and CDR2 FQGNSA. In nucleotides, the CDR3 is TGTGCCAGCAGCTTAGGGCCGGACGCGAGCTATGGCTACACCTTC. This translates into CASSLGPDASYGYTF.

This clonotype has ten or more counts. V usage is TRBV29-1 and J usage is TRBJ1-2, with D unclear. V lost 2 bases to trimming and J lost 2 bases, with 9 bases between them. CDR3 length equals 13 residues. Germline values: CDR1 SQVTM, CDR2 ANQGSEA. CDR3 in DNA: TGCAGCGTTGAACGCCCCAGGAACTATGGCTACACCTTC. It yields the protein CSVERPRNYGYTF.

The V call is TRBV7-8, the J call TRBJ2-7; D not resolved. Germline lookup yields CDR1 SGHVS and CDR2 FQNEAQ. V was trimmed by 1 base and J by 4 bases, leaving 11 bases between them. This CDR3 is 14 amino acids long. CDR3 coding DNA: TGTGCCAGCAGCTTAGTCGACGGACCGTACGAGCAGTACTTC. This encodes CASSLVDGPYEQYF.

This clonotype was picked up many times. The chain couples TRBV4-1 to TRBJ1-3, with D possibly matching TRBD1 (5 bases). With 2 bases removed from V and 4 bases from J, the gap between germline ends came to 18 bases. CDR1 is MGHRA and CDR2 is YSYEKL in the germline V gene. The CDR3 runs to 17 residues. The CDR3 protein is CASSQSLGREKGNTIYF. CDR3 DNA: TGCGCCAGCAGCCAATCTTTGGGCAGGGAAAAAGGAAACACCATATATTTT.

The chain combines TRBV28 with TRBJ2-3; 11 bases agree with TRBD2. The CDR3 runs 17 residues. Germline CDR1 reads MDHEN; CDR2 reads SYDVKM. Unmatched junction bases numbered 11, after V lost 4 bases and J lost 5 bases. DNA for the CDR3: TGTGCCAGCAGTTCCCAGCTAGCGGGGGGTACGGGAGATACGCAGTATTTT. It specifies CASSSQLAGGTGDTQYF.

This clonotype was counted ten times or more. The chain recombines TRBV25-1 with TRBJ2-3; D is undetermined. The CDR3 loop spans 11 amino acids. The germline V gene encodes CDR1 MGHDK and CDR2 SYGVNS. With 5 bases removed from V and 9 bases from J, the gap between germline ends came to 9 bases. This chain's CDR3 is CASSPRITQYF. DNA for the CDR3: TGTGCCAGCAGTCCCCGAATCACGCAGTATTTT.

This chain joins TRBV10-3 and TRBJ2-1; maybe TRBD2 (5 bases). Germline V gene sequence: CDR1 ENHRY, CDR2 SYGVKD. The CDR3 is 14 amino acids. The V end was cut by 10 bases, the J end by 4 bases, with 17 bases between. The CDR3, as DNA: TGTGCCACGCGTCGGGATCCCACTTACAATGAGCAGTTCTTC. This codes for CATRRDPTYNEQFF.

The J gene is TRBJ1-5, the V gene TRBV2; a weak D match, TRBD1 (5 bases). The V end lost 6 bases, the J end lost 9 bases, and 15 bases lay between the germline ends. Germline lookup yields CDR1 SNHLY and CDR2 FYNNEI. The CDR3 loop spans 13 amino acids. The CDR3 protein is CASRAGLSLPQHF. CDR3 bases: TGTGCCAGCAGGGCAGGGTTAAGTCTGCCCCAGCATTTT.

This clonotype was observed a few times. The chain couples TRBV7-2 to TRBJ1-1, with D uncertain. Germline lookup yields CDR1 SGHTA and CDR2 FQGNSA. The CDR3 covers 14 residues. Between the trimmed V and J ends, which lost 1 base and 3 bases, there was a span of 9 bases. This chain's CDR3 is CASSLEYVHTEAFF. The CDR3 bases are TGTGCCAGCAGCTTAGAGTATGTACACACTGAAGCTTTCTTT.

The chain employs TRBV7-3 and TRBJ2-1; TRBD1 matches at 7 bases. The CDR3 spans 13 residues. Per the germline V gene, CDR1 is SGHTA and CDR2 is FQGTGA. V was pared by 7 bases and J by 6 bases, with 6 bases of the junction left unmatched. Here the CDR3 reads CASTTGAGNEQFF. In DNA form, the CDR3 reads TGTGCCAGCACCACAGGGGCGGGCAATGAGCAGTTCTTC.

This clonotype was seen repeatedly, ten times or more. The chain's CDR3 is CASSPPDGFYQPQHF. The CDR3 DNA reads TGTGCCAGCAGTCCCCCCGACGGCTTCTATCAGCCCCAGCATTTT. The V call is TRBV6-5, the J call TRBJ1-5; D unclear. V was clipped by 5 bases and J by 5 bases, with 16 bases between them. CDR1 is MNHEY, CDR2 SVGAGI, per germline. The CDR3 spans 15 residues.

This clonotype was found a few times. The DNA for the CDR3 is TGCGCCAGCAGCTTGGAGCGATACGAGACCCAGTACTTC. This sequence encodes CASSLERYETQYF. The rearrangement joins TRBV5-1 to TRBJ2-5; D gene ambiguous. The CDR3 has 13 residues. Germline V gene data show CDR1 as SGHRS and CDR2 as YFSETQ. V dropped 0 bases and J dropped 5 bases, with 8 bases sitting between them.

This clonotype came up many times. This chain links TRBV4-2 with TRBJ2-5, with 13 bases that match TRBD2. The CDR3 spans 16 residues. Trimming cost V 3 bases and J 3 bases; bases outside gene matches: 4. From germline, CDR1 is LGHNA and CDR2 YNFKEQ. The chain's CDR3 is CASSQATSGGEETQYF. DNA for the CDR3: TGTGCCAGCAGCCAGGCTACTAGCGGGGGGGAAGAGACCCAGTACTTC.

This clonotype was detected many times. The CDR3 loop is CASRTGVSGANVLTF. CDR3 coding DNA: TGCGCCAGCAGAACGGGTGTCTCTGGGGCCAACGTCCTGACTTTC. This chain links TRBV5-1 with TRBJ2-6; D is undetermined. The CDR3 length is 15 residues. Trimming cost V 5 bases and J 0 bases, with 9 bases left between them. Germline CDR1 and CDR2: SGHRS and YFSETQ.

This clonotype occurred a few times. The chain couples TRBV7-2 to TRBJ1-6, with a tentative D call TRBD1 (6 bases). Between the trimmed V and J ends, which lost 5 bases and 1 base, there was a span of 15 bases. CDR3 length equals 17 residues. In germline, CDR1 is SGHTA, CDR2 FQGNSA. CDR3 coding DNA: TGTGCCAGCAGCCTCTCCAAGGGGGAATCCTATAATTCACCCCTCCACTTT. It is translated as CASSLSKGESYNSPLHF.

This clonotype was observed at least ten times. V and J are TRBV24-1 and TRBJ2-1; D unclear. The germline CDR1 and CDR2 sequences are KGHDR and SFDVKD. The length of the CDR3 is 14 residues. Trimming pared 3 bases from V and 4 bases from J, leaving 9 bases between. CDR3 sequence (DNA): TGTGCCACCAGTGATCCCCGCGTATACAATGAGCAGTTCTTC. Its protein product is CATSDPRVYNEQFF.

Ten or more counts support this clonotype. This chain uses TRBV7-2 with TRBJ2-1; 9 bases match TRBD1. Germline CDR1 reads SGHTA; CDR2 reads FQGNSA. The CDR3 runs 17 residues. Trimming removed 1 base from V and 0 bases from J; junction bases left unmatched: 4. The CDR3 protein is CASSLVVTGGSYNEQFF. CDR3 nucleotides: TGTGCCAGCAGCTTAGTCGTGACAGGGGGCTCCTACAATGAGCAGTTCTTC.

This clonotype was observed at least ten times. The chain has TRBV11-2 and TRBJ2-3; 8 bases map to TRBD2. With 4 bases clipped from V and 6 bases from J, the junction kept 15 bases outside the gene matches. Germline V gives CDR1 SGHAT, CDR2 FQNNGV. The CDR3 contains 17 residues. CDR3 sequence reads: CASSSQPRGGRFDTQYF. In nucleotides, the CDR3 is TGTGCCAGCAGCTCTCAACCTCGCGGGGGGAGGTTCGATACGCAGTATTTT.

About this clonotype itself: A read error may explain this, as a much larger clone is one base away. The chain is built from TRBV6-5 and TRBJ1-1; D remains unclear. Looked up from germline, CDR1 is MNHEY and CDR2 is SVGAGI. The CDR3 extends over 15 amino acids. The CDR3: CVSSYSPGRAAEAFF. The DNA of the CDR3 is TGTGTCAGCAGTTACTCGCCGGGGAGGGCCGCTGAAGCTTTCTTT.